This note documents a single TCR beta chain sequence. Only in-frame clones appear in the TCRdb table, and some are missing; sequencing was by immunoSEQ multiplex PCR. The sample carries 60,000 to 95,000 clones, 80% to 90% recorded once. This sample is part of a study of blood T cell repertoires in COVID-19. At the level of the study: There were acute and convalescent COVID-19 samples, and they came from the United States, Italy and Spain.

This TCR was sampled from a woman aged 45-65 years with acute or convalescent COVID-19. Sequencing used peripheral blood.

The CDR3 reads CASSLVSWRMNTEAFF. In DNA form, the CDR3 reads TGTGCCAGCAGCTTGGTTAGCTGGCGGATGAACACTGAAGCTTTCTTT. The gene calls are TRBV5-4 and TRBJ1-1; no firm D call. This CDR3 has 16 residues. Germline loops: CDR1 SGHNT, CDR2 YYREEE (reference sequence). V was trimmed by 0 bases and J by 0 bases, leaving 12 bases between them.